This T cell receptor beta chain was documented in a study of molecular identifiers for immune sequencing clone quantification. Overall study: Sequencing covered four of five parts into which replicate RNA from about 20,000 or 100,000 naive CD8 cells was split. The study's findings and limits: Clones carrying above 20 RNA copies accounted for over 98% of effector molecules, under 1% in naive cells.

Both previously described methods and listed TCR primers were employed to make bulk TCR libraries. TCRdb reprocessed the PCR reads with MiXCR, giving one entry per CDR3 protein. The table includes about 40,000 distinct CDR3 sequences, 24% detected once. This CDR3 region has 18 residues. The germline V gene encodes CDR1 LGHDT and CDR2 YNNKEL (reference sequence). The germline V and J ends were trimmed by 4 bases and 3 bases, with 22 bases remaining between them. This clonotype was picked up a small number of times. Its antigen is currently unknown. Using 10%, 30% or 50% RNA, naive CD8 libraries were derived from roughly 20,000 to 1,000,000 sorted cells.

The chain is built from TRBV3-1 and TRBJ1-5; perhaps TRBD1 as D (6 bases). The TCR sequence derives from a human donor in good health. Some libraries in this study had Jurkat cell RNA spiked in. The specimen was naive CD8+ T cells from blood, with Jurkat cell RNA spiked in. Stated subset: FACS-sorted CD8+CD4-CCR7+CD45RA+ naive T cells. DNA for the CDR3: TGTGCCAGCAGCCCCAAGAGGTTTCCAGGGGATTTCAATCAGCCCCAGCATTTT. Its protein is CASSPKRFPGDFNQPQHF.